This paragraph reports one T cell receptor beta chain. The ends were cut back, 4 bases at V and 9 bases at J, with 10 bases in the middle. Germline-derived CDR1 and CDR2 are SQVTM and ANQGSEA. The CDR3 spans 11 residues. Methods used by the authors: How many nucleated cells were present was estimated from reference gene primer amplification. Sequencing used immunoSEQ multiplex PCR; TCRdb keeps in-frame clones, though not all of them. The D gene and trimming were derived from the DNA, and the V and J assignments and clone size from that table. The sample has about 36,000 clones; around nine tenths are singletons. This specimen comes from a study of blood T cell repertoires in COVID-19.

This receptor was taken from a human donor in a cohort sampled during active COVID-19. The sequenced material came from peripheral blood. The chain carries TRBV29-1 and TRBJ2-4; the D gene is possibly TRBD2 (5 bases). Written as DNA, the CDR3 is TGCAGCGTTGGGGAGAGTAGCATTCAGTACTTC. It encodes CSVGESSIQYF. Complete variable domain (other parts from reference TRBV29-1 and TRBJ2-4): SAVISQKPSRDICQRGTSLTIQCQVDSQVTMMFWYRQQPGQSLTLIATANQGSEATYESGFVIDKFPISRPNLTFSTLTVSNMSPEDSSIYLCSVGESSIQYFGAGTRLSVL.